Listed below are T cell receptor beta chains from one sample, sequenced in a study of T cell repertoires in cytomegalovirus infection. Antigens of these TCRs are unknown. TCRdb used MiXCR to reprocess the reads, holding one entry per CDR3 protein. The sample lists more than 75,000 distinct CDR3 sequences, approximately 30% seen once, with less than 75% in the top ten. The specimen comprised CD8+ T cells from cultured PBMCs, sampled from culture after CMV antigen stimulation. The receptors come from a human donor in good health (CMV status not recorded). Some clones in this sample may be carry-over from other donors' samples. CDR3s include the opening cysteine and the closing phenylalanine or tryptophan. A D gene is named only where the DNA matches it firmly. Only part of the rows carry a size: once, few, many, or a class if the clone is expanded.

abundance	v_gene	j_gene	d_gene	CDR3aa	CDR3nt
few	TRBV4-1	TRBJ2-7	TRBD1	CASSHLPGGAFYEQYF	TGCGCCAGCAGCCACCTCCCAGGGGGCGCTTTCTACGAGCAGTACTTC
few	TRBV2	TRBJ1-1	.	CASRGQPEAFF	TGTGCCAGCAGAGGACAGCCTGAAGCTTTCTTT
many	TRBV4-1	TRBJ2-1	.	CASSPQIQGNEQFF	TGCGCCAGCAGCCCTCAAATTCAGGGGAATGAGCAGTTCTTC
few	TRBV7-2	TRBJ2-1	TRBD2	CASSWGGGEQFF	TGTGCCAGCAGCTGGGGGGGAGGTGAGCAGTTCTTC
few	TRBV10-3	TRBJ2-7	.	CAISEGDYEQYF	TGTGCCATCAGTGAGGGAGACTACGAGCAGTACTTC
.	TRBV20-1	TRBJ2-7	TRBD2	CSGSAGGYEQYF	TGCAGTGGGAGCGCGGGGGGTTACGAGCAGTACTTC
.	TRBV7-9	TRBJ1-1	.	CAEGLDTEAFF	TGTGCCGAGGGTCTAGACACTGAAGCTTTCTTT
.	TRBV5-1	TRBJ2-2	TRBD2	CASSGGGVHEELFF	TGCGCCAGCAGCGGTGGGGGGGTACACGAGGAGCTGTTTTTT
.	TRBV12-5	TRBJ2-3	.	CASGFGGWDTQYF	TGTGCTAGTGGTTTTGGGGGCTGGGATACGCAGTATTTT
many	TRBV12-3/TRBV12-4	TRBJ1-6	TRBD1	CASSDRENSPLHF	TGTGCCAGCTCGGACAGGGAAAATTCACCCCTCCACTTT
few	TRBV19	TRBJ1-1	.	CASSIGTVNTEAFF	TGTGCCAGTAGTATTGGGACTGTGAACACTGAAGCTTTCTTT
.	TRBV28	TRBJ2-3	.	CASSLFFHGTDTQYF	TGTGCCAGCAGTTTATTTTTCCACGGCACAGATACGCAGTATTTT
few	TRBV15	TRBJ2-5	TRBD1	CATSTKMGQGMGLTQYF	TGTGCCACCAGCACGAAGATGGGACAGGGGATGGGTTTGACCCAGTACTTC
.	TRBV4-2	TRBJ2-1	.	CASSQDGAGSYNEQFF	TGTGCCAGCAGCCAAGATGGGGCGGGATCCTACAATGAGCAGTTCTTC
few	TRBV13	TRBJ2-3	.	CASSPYGTVQEDTQYF	TGTGCCAGCAGCCCCTACGGGACTGTTCAAGAGGATACGCAGTATTTT
few	TRBV4-1	TRBJ2-7	.	CASSQEIIAFYEQYF	TGCGCCAGCAGCCAAGAGATAATCGCCTTCTACGAGCAGTACTTC